The rows below give T cell receptor beta chains drawn from one sample of a study of T cell changes during pregnancy in multiple sclerosis. Clones were read by immunoSEQ multiplex PCR, and TCRdb kept only the in-frame ones, dropping some. The data hold more than 45,000 clones, with approximately 92% observed a single time. This sample comprised CD4+ T cells from peripheral blood mononuclear cells, obtained in the second trimester of pregnancy. These receptors were taken from a female donor in good health, enrolled as a control in a pregnancy study. Each CDR3 is given with its conserved first and last residue. Fields, in order: V gene, J gene, D gene, clone size, CDR3 DNA, CDR3 protein. The D gene is left open where the match is weak. Expanded clones get a size class; other rows say once, few or many, or leave the size out.

TRBV18	TRBJ2-7	TRBD1	NA	TGTGCCAGCTCACCAGGACAGGGGCCCGAGCAGTACTTC	CASSPGQGPEQYF
TRBV10-3	TRBJ2-5	NA	NA	TGTGCCATCAGTGCCCCCGGGACTCATACCCAGTACTTC	CAISAPGTHTQYF
TRBV2	TRBJ1-6	NA	NA	TGTGCCAGCAGTGAGTCGGGAAATTCACCCCTCCACTTT	CASSESGNSPLHF
TRBV6-5	TRBJ2-7	TRBD1	NA	TGTGCCAGCAGACAACCGGGACAGGCGGGCGAGCAGTACTTC	CASRQPGQAGEQYF
TRBV19	TRBJ1-2	TRBD1	NA	TGTGCCAGTAGTGCGGGACAGGCCGCCTATGGCTACACCTTC	CASSAGQAAYGYTF
TRBV10-3	TRBJ2-2	TRBD1	NA	TGTGCCATCAGTGGCAAGGGGGCGCCCACCGGGGAGCTGTTTTTT	CAISGKGAPTGELFF
TRBV28	TRBJ1-2	TRBD1	once	TGTGCCAGCAGTCCAACCGGGACAGCCAACTATGGCTACACCTTC	CASSPTGTANYGYTF
TRBV7-9	TRBJ2-3	TRBD2	NA	TGTGCCAGCACCCGGACTAGCGGGAATGGAGATACGCAGTATTTT	CASTRTSGNGDTQYF
TRBV29-1	TRBJ2-7	NA	NA	TGCAGCGTTGGAGTCACCCGGTACGAGGAGCAGTACTTC	CSVGVTRYEEQYF
TRBV2	TRBJ2-2	TRBD1	NA	TGTGCCAGCAGTCGGACAGGGTCGGACGGGGAGCTGTTTTTT	CASSRTGSDGELFF